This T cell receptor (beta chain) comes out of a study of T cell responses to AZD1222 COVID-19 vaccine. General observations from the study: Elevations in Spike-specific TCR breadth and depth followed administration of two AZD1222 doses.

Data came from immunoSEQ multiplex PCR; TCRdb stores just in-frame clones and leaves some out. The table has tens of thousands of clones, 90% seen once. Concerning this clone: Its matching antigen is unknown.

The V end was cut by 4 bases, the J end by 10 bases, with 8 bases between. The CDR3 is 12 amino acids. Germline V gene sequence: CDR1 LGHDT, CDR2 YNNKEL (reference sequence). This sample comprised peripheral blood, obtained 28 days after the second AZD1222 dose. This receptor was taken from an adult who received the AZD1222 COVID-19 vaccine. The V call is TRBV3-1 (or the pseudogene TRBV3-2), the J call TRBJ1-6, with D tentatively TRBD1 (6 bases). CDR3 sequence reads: CASSPGVSPLHF. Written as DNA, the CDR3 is TGTGCCAGCAGCCCAGGGGTATCACCCCTCCACTTT.